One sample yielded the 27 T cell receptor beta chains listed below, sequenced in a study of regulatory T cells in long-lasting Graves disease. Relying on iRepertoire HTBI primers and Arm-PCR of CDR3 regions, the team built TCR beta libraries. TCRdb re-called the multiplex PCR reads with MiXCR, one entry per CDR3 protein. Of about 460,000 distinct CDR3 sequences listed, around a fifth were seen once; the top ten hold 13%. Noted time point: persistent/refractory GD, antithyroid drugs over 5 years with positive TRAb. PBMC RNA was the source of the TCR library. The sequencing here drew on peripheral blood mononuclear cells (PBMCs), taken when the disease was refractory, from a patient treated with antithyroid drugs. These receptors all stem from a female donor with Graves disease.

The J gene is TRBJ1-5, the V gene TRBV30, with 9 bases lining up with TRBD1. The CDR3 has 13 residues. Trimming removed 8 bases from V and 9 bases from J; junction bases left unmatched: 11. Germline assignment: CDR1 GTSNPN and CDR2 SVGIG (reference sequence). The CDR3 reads CALRDRAEGPQHF. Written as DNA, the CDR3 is TGTGCCCTCCGGGACAGGGCAGAGGGGCCCCAGCATTTT.

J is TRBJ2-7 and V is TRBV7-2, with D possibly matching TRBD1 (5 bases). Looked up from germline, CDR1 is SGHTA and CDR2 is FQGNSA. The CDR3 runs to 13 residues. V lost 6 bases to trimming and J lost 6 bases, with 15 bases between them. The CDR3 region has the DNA TGTGCCAGCAGTTCTTTGCAGGGCCTCGAGCAGTACTTC. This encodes CASSSLQGLEQYF.

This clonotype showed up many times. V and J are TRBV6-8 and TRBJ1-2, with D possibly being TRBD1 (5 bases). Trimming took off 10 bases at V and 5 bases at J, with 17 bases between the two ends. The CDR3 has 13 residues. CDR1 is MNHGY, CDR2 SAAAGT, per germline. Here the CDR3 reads CATRRGVLYGYTF. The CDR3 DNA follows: TGTGCCACTCGGAGGGGAGTGTTGTATGGCTACACCTTC.

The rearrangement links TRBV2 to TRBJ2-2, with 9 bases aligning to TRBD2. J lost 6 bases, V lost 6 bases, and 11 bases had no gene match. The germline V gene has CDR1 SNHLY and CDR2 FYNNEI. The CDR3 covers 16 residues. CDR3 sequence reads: CASSSSVQRGAGELFF. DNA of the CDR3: TGTGCCAGCAGCTCTTCTGTGCAGCGGGGGGCCGGGGAGCTGTTTTTT.

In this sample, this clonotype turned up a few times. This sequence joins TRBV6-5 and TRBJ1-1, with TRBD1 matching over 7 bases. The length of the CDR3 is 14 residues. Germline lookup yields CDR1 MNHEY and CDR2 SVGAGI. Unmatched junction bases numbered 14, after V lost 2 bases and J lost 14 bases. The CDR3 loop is CASSYGRTGRGVFF. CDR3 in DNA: TGTGCCAGCAGTTACGGACGGACAGGCCGCGGGGTGTTCTTT.

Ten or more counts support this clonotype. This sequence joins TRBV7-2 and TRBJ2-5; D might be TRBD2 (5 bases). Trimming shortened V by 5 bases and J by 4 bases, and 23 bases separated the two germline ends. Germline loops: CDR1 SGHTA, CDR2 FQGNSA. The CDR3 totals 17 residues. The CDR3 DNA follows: TGTGCCAGCAGCCCGCCAGGAGGCTCCACGCCGGGAGAGACCCAGTACTTC. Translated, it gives CASSPPGGSTPGETQYF.

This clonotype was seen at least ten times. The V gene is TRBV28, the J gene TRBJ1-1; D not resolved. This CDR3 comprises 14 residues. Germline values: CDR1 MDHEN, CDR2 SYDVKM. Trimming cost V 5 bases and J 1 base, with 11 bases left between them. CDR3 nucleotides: TGTGCCAGCAGTGATCCGGGATCGAACACTGAAGCTTTCTTT. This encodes CASSDPGSNTEAFF.

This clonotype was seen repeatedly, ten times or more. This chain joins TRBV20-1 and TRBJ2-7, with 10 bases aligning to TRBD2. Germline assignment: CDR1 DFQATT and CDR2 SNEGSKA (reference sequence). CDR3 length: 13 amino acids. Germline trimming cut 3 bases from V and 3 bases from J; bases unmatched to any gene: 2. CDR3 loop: CSARASGSYEQYF. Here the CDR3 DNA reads TGCAGTGCTAGGGCTAGCGGGAGCTACGAGCAGTACTTC.

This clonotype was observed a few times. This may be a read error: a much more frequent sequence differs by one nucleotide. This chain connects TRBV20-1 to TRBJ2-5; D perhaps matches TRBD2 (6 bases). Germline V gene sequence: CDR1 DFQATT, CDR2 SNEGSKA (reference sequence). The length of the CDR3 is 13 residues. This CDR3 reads CSARMSGEEAQYF. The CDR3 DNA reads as TGCAGTGCTAGGATGTCGGGGGAAGAGGCCCAGTACTTC.

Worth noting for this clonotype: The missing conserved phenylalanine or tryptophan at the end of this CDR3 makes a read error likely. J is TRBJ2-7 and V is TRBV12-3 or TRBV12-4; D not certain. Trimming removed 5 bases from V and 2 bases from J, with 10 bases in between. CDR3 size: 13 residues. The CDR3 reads CASSRTRAYEQYS. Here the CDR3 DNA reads TGTGCCAGCAGTAGGACCCGAGCCTACGAGCAGTACTCC.

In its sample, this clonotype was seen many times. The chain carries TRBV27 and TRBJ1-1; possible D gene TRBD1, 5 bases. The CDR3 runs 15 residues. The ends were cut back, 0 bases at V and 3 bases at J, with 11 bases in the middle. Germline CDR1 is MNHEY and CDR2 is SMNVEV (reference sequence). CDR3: CASSLSAGLYTEAFF. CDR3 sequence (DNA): TGTGCCAGCAGTTTATCGGCAGGGTTATACACTGAAGCTTTCTTT.

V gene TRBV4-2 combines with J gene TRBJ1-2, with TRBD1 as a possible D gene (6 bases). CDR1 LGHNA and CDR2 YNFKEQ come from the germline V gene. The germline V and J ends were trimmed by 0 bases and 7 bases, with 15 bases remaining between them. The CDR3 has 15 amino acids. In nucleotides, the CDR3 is TGTGCCAGCAGCCAAGAGATCGGGGCAGGGGCTGGCTACACCTTC. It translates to CASSQEIGAGAGYTF.

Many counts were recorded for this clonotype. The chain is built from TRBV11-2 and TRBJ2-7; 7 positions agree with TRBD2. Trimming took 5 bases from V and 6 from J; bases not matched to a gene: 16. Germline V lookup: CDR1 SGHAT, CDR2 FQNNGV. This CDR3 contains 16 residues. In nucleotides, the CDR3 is TGTGCCAGCAGCCGCCTGCAAGGACCGACGGGAGGCGAGCAGTACTTC. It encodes CASSRLQGPTGGEQYF. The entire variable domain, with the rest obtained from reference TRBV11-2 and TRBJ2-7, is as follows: EAGVAQSPRYKIIEKRQSVAFWCNPISGHATLYWYQQILGQGPKLLIQFQNNGVVDDSQLPKDRFSAERLKGVDSTLKIQPAKLEDSAVYLCASSRLQGPTGGEQYFGPGTRLTVT.

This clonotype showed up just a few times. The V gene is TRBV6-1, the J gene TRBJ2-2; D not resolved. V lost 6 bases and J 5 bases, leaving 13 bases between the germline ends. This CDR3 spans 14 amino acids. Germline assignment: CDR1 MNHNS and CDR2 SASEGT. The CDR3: CASSPVDRTGELFF. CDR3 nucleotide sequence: TGTGCCAGCAGCCCCGTTGATCGGACCGGGGAGCTGTTTTTT.

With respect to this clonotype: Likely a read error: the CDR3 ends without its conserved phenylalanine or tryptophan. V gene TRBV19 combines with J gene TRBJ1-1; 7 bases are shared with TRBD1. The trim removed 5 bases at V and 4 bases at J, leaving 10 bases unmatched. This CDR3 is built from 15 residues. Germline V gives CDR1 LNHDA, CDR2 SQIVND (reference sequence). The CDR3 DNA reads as TGTGCCAGTAGTTCGTCCGGGACAGTGAGCACTGAAGCTTTCTCT. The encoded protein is CASSSSGTVSTEAFS.

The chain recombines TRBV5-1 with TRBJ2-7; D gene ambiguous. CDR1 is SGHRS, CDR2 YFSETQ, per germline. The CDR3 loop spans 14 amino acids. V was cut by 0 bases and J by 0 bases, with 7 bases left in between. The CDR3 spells CASSLATASYEQYF. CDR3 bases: TGCGCCAGCAGCTTGGCCACAGCCTCCTACGAGCAGTACTTC.

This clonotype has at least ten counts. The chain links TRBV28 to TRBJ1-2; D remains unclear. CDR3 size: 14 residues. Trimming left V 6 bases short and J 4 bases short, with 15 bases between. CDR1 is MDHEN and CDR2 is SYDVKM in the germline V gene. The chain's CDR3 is CASSPMAGLYGYTF. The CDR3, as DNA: TGTGCCAGCAGCCCGATGGCCGGACTCTATGGCTACACCTTC.

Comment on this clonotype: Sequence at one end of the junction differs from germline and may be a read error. CDR3 amino acids: CASFPGRAPFNERFF. DNA of the CDR3: TGTGCCAGCTTCCCAGGCAGAGCCCCCTTTAATGAGCGGTTCTTC. The chain employs TRBV28 and TRBJ2-1; D call uncertain. Germline CDR1 reads MDHEN; CDR2 reads SYDVKM. The CDR3 spans 15 residues.

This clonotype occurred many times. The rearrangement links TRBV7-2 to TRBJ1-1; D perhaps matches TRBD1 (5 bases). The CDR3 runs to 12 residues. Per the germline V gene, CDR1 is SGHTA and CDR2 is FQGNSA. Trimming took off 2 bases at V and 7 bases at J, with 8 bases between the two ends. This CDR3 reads CASSLRGDEAFF. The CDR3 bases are TGTGCCAGCAGCTTACGGGGGGATGAAGCTTTCTTT.

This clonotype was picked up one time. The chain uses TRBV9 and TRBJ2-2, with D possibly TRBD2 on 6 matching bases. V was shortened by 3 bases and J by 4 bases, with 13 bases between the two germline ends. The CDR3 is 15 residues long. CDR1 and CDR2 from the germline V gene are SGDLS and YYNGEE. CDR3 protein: CASSAPGAGTGELFF. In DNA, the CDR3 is TGTGCCAGCAGCGCCCCCGGAGCGGGCACCGGGGAGCTGTTTTTT.

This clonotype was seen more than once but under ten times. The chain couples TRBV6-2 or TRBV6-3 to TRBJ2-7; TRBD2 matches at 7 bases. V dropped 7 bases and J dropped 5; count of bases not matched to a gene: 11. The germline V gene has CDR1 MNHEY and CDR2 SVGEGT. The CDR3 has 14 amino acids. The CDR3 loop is CASTAWGGSNEQYF. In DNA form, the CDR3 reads TGTGCCAGCACCGCATGGGGGGGGAGTAACGAGCAGTACTTC.

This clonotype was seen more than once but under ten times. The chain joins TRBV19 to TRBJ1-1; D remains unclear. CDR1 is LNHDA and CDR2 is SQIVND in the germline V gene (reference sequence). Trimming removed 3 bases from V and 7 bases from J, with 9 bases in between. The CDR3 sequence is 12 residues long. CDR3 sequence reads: CASSIMSGEAFF. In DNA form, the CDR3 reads TGTGCCAGTAGTATTATGTCGGGTGAAGCTTTCTTT.

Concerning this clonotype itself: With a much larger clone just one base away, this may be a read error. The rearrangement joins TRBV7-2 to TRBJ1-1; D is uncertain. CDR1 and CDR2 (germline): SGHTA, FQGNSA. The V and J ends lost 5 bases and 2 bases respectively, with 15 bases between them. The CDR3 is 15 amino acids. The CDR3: CASSQTRLGNTEAFF. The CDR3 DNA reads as TGTGCCAGCAGCCAGACGAGACTGGGAAACACTGAAGCTTTCTTT.

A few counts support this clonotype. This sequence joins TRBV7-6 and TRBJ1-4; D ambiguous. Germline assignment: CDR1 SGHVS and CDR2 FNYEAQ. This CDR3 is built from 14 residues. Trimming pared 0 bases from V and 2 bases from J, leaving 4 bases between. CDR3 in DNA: TGTGCCAGCAGCTTAGCCCCGACTAATGAAAAACTGTTTTTT. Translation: CASSLAPTNEKLFF.

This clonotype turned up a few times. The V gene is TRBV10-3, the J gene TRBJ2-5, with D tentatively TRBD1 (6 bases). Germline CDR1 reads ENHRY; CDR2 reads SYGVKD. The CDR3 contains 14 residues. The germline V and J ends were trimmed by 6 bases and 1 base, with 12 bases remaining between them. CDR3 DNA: TGTGCCATCAGACCCGGGACAAGCCAAGAGACCCAGTACTTC. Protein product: CAIRPGTSQETQYF.

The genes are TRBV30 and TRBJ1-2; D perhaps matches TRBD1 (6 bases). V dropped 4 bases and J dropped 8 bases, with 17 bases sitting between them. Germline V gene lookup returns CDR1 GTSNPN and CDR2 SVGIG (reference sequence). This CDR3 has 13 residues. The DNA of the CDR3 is TGTGCCTGGACCCCTAGGGGGGCAGGAGGCTACACCTTC. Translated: CAWTPRGAGGYTF.

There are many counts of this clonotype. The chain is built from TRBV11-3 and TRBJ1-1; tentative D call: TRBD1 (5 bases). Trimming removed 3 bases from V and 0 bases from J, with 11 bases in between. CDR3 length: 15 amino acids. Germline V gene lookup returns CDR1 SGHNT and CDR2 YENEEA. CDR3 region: CASSLSTVLNTEAFF. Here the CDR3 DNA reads TGTGCCAGCAGCTTGTCGACAGTCTTGAACACTGAAGCTTTCTTT.